These T cell receptor beta chains were read from a single sample in a study of blood T cell repertoires in COVID-19. This table comes from immunoSEQ multiplex PCR, and its TCRdb copy is limited to in-frame clones, with some not included. The repertoire includes 250,000 to 300,000 clones, 70% to 75% of them detected once, and around 3.4% sits in the top ten. Sequencing was performed on peripheral blood. The receptors were sampled from a woman at least 80 years old with acute or convalescent COVID-19. Each CDR3 is given with its conserved first and last residue. Fields, in order: D gene, clone size, J gene, V gene, CDR3 DNA, CDR3 protein. D genes are given only for firm matches. Clone size, where shown, is once, few, many, or a class for clones that have expanded.

>.|.|TRBJ2-7|TRBV7-2
TGTGCCAGCAGCTTATTACAGGGGGGGGCCTACGAGCAGTACTTC
CASSLLQGGAYEQYF
>.|few|TRBJ1-2|TRBV19
TGTGCCAGTAGTAATCGACAGGAGGTTGACTACACCTTC
CASSNRQEVDYTF
>TRBD2|.|TRBJ2-4|TRBV5-5
TGTGCCAGCAGCTTCTCTAGCGGGGCCTCCAAAAACATTCAGTACTTC
CASSFSSGASKNIQYF
>.|few|TRBJ1-5|TRBV28
TGTGCCAGCGCCACCTGGACAGAAAATCAGCCCCAGCATTTT
CASATWTENQPQHF
>.|.|TRBJ1-6|TRBV28
TGTGCCAGCAGCCCCTCACAGGGCTCGAATTCACCCCTCCACTTT
CASSPSQGSNSPLHF
>TRBD1|.|TRBJ1-6|TRBV9
TGTGCCAGCAGCGTAGCGAGGACAGGAGGGTTCGGGGGCTCACCCCTCCACTTT
CASSVARTGGFGGSPLHF
>.|.|TRBJ1-1|TRBV6-5
TGTGCCAGCAGTTATCGGGGTTACACTGAAGCTTTCTTT
CASSYRGYTEAFF
>TRBD1|.|TRBJ1-2|TRBV5-1
TGCGCCAGCAGCTTTCTGGGACAGGGACGGAATGGCTACACCTTC
CASSFLGQGRNGYTF
>.|.|TRBJ1-1|TRBV4-3
TGCGCCAGCAGCCAAAGGAGTCGGGGGGGGAACACTGAAGCTTTCTTT
CASSQRSRGGNTEAFF
>.|.|TRBJ2-7|TRBV14
TGTGCCAGCAGCCAAGGAGAGACAGCGATCTACGAGCAGTACTTC
CASSQGETAIYEQYF
>.|.|TRBJ2-2|TRBV21-1
TGTGCCAGCAGCAAAGTAGGGACTAGCGGGGGCACCGGGGAGCTGTTTTTT
CASSKVGTSGGTGELFF
>TRBD1|.|TRBJ2-5|TRBV2
TGTGCCATCGGACAGGTCCAAGAGACCCAGTACTTC
CAIGQVQETQYF
>.|few|TRBJ1-1|TRBV10-3
TGTGCCATCAGTAACTCCGTGTGGGACTTGAACACTGAAGCTTTCTTT
CAISNSVWDLNTEAFF
>.|.|TRBJ1-2|TRBV6-5
TGTGCCAGCAGTCAATCGGTGACAGTTAACTATGGCTACACCTTC
CASSQSVTVNYGYTF
>.|.|TRBJ1-4|TRBV7-9
TGTGCCAGCAGCTTAGGGACAGCTGAAAAACTGTTTTTT
CASSLGTAEKLFF
>.|.|TRBJ1-2|TRBV2
TGTGCCAGGACCCAACTAACAGGAAGGGTCGGCTACACCTTC
CARTQLTGRVGYTF
>TRBD2|.|TRBJ2-5|TRBV3-1/TRBV3-2
TGTGCCAGCACCTCATCGGGACTAGCAGGAGAGACCCAGTACTTC
CASTSSGLAGETQYF
>.|.|TRBJ2-3|TRBV7-5
TGTGCCAGAAGCTTAGAACAGGAGCTCACAGATACGCAGTATTTT
CARSLEQELTDTQYF
>.|once|TRBJ2-4|TRBV11-2
TGTGCCAGCAGCTTAGGAGGCGCAGGGGTGGCTCAGTACTTC
CASSLGGAGVAQYF
>TRBD2|.|TRBJ2-7|TRBV2
TGTGCCAGCAGTGAAGCTCTCACTAGCGGGAGTACCGAGCAGTACTTC
CASSEALTSGSTEQYF
>.|.|TRBJ2-7|TRBV5-1
TGCGCCAGCAGCTTGGAACAGGGGGGGTACGAGCAGTACTTC
CASSLEQGGYEQYF
>.|few|TRBJ2-7|TRBV5-1
TGCGCCAGCAGCCCTCCCTTAGACAACTCCTACGAGCAGTACTTC
CASSPPLDNSYEQYF
>.|.|TRBJ1-2|TRBV7-9
TGTGCCAGCAGCTTAGAGACAGGATCCACCGTGCTATCGGGCTACACCTTC
CASSLETGSTVLSGYTF
>.|few|TRBJ2-7|TRBV5-1
TGCGCCAGCAGCATCGGAGCCGGGACGGGTAGCGGCTACGAGCAGTACTTC
CASSIGAGTGSGYEQYF
>TRBD2|.|TRBJ2-7|TRBV3-1/TRBV3-2
TGTGCCAGCAGCCTGACACGCACTAGCGGGAAGGAGCAGTACTTC
CASSLTRTSGKEQYF
>.|.|TRBJ1-4|TRBV6-6
TGTGCCAGCGGATCGCCGGGGGTTGAAAAACTGTTTTTT
CASGSPGVEKLFF
>.|.|TRBJ2-7|TRBV6-1
TGTGCCAGCAGTGATCAACAGGGCACCTACGAGCAGTACTTC
CASSDQQGTYEQYF